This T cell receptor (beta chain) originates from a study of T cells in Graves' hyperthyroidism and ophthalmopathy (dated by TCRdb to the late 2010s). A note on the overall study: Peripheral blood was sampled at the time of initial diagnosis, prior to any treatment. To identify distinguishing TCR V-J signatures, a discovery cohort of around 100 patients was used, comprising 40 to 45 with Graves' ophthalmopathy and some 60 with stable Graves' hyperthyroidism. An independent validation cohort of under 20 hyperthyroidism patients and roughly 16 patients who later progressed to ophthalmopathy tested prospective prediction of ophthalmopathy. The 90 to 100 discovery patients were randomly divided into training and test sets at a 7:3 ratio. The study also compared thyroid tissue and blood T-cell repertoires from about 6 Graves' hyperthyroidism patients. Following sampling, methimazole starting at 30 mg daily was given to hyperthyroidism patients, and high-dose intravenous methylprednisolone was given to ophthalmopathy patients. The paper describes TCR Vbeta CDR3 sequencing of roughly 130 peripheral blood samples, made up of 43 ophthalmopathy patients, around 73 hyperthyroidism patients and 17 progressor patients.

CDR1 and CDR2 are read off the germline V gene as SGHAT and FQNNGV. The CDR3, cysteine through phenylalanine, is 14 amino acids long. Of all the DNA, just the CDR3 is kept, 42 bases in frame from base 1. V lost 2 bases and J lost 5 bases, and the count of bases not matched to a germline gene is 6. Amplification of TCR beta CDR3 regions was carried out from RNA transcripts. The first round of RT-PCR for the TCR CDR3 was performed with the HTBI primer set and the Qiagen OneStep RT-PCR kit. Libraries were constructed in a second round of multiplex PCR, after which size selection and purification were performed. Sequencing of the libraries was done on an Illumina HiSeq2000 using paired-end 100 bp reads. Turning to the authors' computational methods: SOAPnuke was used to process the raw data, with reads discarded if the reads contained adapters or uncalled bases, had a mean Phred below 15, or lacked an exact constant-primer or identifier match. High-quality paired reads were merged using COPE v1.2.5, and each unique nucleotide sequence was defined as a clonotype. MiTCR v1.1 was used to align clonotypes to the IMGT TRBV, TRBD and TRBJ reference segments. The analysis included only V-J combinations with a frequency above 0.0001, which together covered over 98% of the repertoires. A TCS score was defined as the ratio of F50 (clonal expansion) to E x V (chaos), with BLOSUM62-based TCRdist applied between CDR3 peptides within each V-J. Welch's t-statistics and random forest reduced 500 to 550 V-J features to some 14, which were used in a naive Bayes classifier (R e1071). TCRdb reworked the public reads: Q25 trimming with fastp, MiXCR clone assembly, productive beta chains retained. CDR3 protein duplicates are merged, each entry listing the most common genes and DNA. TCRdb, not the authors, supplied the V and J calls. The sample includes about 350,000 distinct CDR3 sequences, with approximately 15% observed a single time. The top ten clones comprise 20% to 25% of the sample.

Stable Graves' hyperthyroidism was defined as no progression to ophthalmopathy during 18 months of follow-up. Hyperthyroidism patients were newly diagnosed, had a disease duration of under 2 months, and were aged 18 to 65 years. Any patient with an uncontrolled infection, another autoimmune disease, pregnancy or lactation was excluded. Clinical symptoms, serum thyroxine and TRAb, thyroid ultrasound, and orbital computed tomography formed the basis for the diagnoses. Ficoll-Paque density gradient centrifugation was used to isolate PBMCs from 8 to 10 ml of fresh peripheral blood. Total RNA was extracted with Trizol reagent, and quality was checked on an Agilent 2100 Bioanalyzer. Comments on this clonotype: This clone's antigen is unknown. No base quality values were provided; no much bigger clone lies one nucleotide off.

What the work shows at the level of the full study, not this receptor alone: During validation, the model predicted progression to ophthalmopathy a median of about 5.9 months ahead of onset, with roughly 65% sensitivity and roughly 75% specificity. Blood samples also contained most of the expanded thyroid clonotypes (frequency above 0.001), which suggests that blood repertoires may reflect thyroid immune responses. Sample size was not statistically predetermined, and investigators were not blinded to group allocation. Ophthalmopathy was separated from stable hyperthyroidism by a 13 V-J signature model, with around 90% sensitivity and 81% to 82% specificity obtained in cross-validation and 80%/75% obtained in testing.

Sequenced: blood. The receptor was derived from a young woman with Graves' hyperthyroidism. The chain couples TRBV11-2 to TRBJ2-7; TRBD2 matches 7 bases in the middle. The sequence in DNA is TGTGCCAGCAGCTTACACGGGAGGAGGAACGAGCAGTACTTC. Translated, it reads CASSLHGRRNEQYF.